This T cell receptor beta chain was profiled in a study of PD-L1 blockade in urothelial cancer. Study overall: The median number of T cells present in blood samples was fewer than 150,000.

Comments on this clone: Its cognate antigen is unknown.

Synthetic TCR analog templates were spiked into each PCR. Sequencing was performed with immunoSEQ multiplex PCR; in TCRdb, only in-frame clones are kept and a portion is missing. The sample carries tens of thousands of clones, 80% to 85% recorded once. The study, taken as a whole, reports: Where pretreatment blood TCR clonality fell below the median, better survival was predicted.

The V and J ends lost 4 bases and 5 bases, in that order; junction bases with no gene match: 9. The CDR3 consists of 16 residues. In germline, CDR1 is LNHNV, CDR2 YYDKDF (reference sequence). Time point in this sample: pretreatment peripheral blood. Urothelial carcinoma affected the patients, and it was locally advanced or metastatic. The clonotype comes from a woman in her 70s with urothelial cancer. The source material was PBMCs, sampled around atezolizumab (anti-PD-L1) treatment. The gene calls are TRBV15 and TRBJ2-3; 10 bases line up with TRBD2. Here the CDR3 DNA reads TGTGCCACCAGCATGCATCCTAGCGGGGGAGAAGATACGCAGTATTTT. Protein: CATSMHPSGGEDTQYF.